The rows below give T cell receptor beta chains drawn from one sample of a study of long-term antiretroviral therapy in people with HIV. Generated by immunoSEQ multiplex PCR, the TCRdb table keeps only in-frame clones and is missing some. The profile shows 14,000 or so clones, 82% of them singletons. The sequenced sample was unsorted PBMCs, obtained 1.8 years before starting antiretroviral therapy. The origin of the receptors is a woman aged 40 to 50 with HIV. CDR3s include the opening cysteine and the closing phenylalanine or tryptophan. A D gene is named only where the DNA matches it firmly. The size entry is marked missing in some rows and otherwise reads once, few, many or a size class.

TRBJ2-1	.	TRBD2	TRBV4-2	TGTGCCAGCAGCCAAGCTGGGGGGGAGGGTTCGAATGAGCAGTTCTTC	CASSQAGGEGSNEQFF
TRBJ2-7	once	.	TRBV19	TGTGCCAGTAGTATAGATTGGGGGAACCCATACGAGCAGTACTTC	CASSIDWGNPYEQYF
TRBJ1-3	.	.	TRBV4-2	TGTGCCAGCAGCCAAGGGGCCGGAGGGGTGGACGGAAACACCATATATTTT	CASSQGAGGVDGNTIYF
TRBJ2-3	.	.	TRBV20-1	TGCAGTACCCATCGGCCGGATACGCAGTATTTT	CSTHRPDTQYF
TRBJ2-7	few	.	TRBV15	TGTGCCACCAGCAGAGATCAGGAGCTAGCGCGCTACGAGCAGTACTTC	CATSRDQELARYEQYF
TRBJ1-5	few	TRBD1	TRBV5-6	TGTGCCAGCAGCCCCGACAGGGGGCAACGGCAGCCCCAGCATTTT	CASSPDRGQRQPQHF
TRBJ2-7	.	TRBD2	TRBV19	TGTGCCACCTCCCCTACGGCGGGGGCCTACGAGCAGTACTTC	CATSPTAGAYEQYF
TRBJ1-4	once	.	TRBV9	TGTGCCAGCAGCCGTGGGAGGTCAAATGAAAAACTGTTTTTT	CASSRGRSNEKLFF
TRBJ1-1	.	.	TRBV6-1	TGTGCCAGCAGTGTGTCCCGTTACACTGAAGCTTTCTTT	CASSVSRYTEAFF
TRBJ2-2	.	TRBD1	TRBV28	TGTGCCAGCAGCTTCCGGACAGGGATTCCGTCAGGGGAGCTGTTTTTT	CASSFRTGIPSGELFF
TRBJ1-5	.	.	TRBV28	TGTGCCAGCAGTTTATTATCAAGTAGTCAGCCCCAGCATTTT	CASSLLSSSQPQHF
TRBJ1-3	.	.	TRBV7-9	TGTGCCAGCAGCTTAGGAGGACCGGGGTCTGGAAACACCATATATTTT	CASSLGGPGSGNTIYF
TRBJ2-1	.	.	TRBV14	TGTGCCAGCGGAAAGCGGGCCCCCTTCTCCAATGAGCAGTTCTTC	CASGKRAPFSNEQFF
TRBJ2-3	.	.	TRBV28	TGTGCCAGCAGTCAGGGATCATATACGCAGTATTTT	CASSQGSYTQYF
TRBJ2-7	.	.	TRBV10-3	TGTGCCATCAGTGAGTCACCGGCTCACTCCTACGAGCAGTACTTC	CAISESPAHSYEQYF
TRBJ2-1	large	.	TRBV7-9	TGTGCCAGCAGCTTACTACTAGGCAATGAGCAGTTCTTC	CASSLLLGNEQFF
TRBJ2-7	.	.	TRBV9	TGTGCCAGCAGCCTAGGAGGGCGGATCGAGCAGTACTTC	CASSLGGRIEQYF
TRBJ2-2	.	TRBD1	TRBV6-1	TGTGCCAGCAGTGAGAGACAGGGGACGAACACCGGGGAGCTGTTTTTT	CASSERQGTNTGELFF
TRBJ2-7	medium-sized	.	TRBV11-2	TGTGCCAGCAGCTTTGATGGCAGCTACGAGCAGTACTTC	CASSFDGSYEQYF
TRBJ2-2	.	.	TRBV11-3	TGTGCCAGCAGCTTATCACAGAACACCGGGGAGCTGTTTTTT	CASSLSQNTGELFF
TRBJ2-5	.	.	TRBV18	TGTGCCAGCTCACCACCGGTCTCGCGGGAAAGGGTAGAGGAGACCCAGTACTTC	CASSPPVSRERVEETQYF
TRBJ2-1	.	.	TRBV9	TGTGCCAGCAGCCTGGGGGGAACAGGGGAGAATGAGCAGTTCTTC	CASSLGGTGENEQFF
TRBJ2-3	.	.	TRBV7-8	TGTGCCAGCAGCTCACCCCCGGGTTTCAGAGACACAGATACGCAGTATTTT	CASSSPPGFRDTDTQYF
TRBJ2-3	.	.	TRBV28	TGTGCCAGCAGCTCTATTGGGGACGGATTCACAGATACGCAGTATTTT	CASSSIGDGFTDTQYF
TRBJ2-2	.	.	TRBV2	TGTGCCAGCAGTCCCCAGGGATCCGGGGAGCTGTTTTTT	CASSPQGSGELFF
TRBJ1-4	.	TRBD1	TRBV5-1	TGCGCCAGCCGGACAGGCCACTCCTTGAGGGATGAAAAACTGTTTTTT	CASRTGHSLRDEKLFF
TRBJ2-7	.	TRBD2	TRBV7-2	TGTGCCAGCAGCTTAGCCTCGGGGACTAGCGGAGGCCCCTACGAGCAGTACTTC	CASSLASGTSGGPYEQYF
TRBJ1-1	once	.	TRBV5-1	TGCGCCAGCAGCCCCGGCTTAGGGGATGACACTGAAGCTTTCTTT	CASSPGLGDDTEAFF
TRBJ2-7	.	TRBD1	TRBV7-6	TGTGCCAGCAGCCCCGCCGGACAGGGGTTGTACGAGCAGTACTTC	CASSPAGQGLYEQYF
TRBJ2-5	.	.	TRBV9	TGTGCCAGCAGCGTAGGGTTAAGGGGGGGGGAAGAGACCCAGTACTTC	CASSVGLRGGEETQYF
TRBJ2-7	.	.	TRBV5-1	TGCGCCAGCAGCCTAAACCGGGACAACTACGAGCAGTACTTC	CASSLNRDNYEQYF
TRBJ2-7	.	TRBD2	TRBV5-5	TGTGCCAGCAGCGCCGGACTAGCGGGAGAAAACGAGCAGTACTTC	CASSAGLAGENEQYF
TRBJ1-1	.	.	TRBV5-1	TGCGCCAGCAGCCGTGCCGGGGGGAACACTGAAGCTTTCTTT	CASSRAGGNTEAFF
TRBJ2-5	.	TRBD2	TRBV5-1	TGCGCCAGCAGCTCCCCCGGGACTAGGAAAGAGACCCAGTACTTC	CASSSPGTRKETQYF
TRBJ2-7	.	TRBD2	TRBV5-4	TGTGCCAGCACCGGGACTAGCGGAGGAACTTACGAGCAGTACTTC	CASTGTSGGTYEQYF
TRBJ2-7	once	.	TRBV7-9	TGTGCCAGCAGCCCCTCGGCCGCCTACGAGCAGTACTTC	CASSPSAAYEQYF
TRBJ2-1	.	.	TRBV7-9	TGTGCCAGCAGTCTAGACGACATCGAGCAGTTCTTC	CASSLDDIEQFF
TRBJ2-1	.	TRBD1	TRBV18	TGTGCCAGCGCCCGGACAGGAACCGACAATGAGCAGTTCTTC	CASARTGTDNEQFF
TRBJ1-3	once	.	TRBV18	TGTGCCAGCTCACCCTCCCAGGGCAGCTCTGGAAACACCATATATTTT	CASSPSQGSSGNTIYF
TRBJ2-1	.	.	TRBV7-8	TGTGCCAGCGTCGACAATGAGCAGTTCTTC	CASVDNEQFF
TRBJ2-1	once	.	TRBV19	TGTGCCAGTAGTATAGGGAGACTAAGCGTAACCTACAATGAGCAGTTCTTC	CASSIGRLSVTYNEQFF
TRBJ2-2	.	.	TRBV5-1	TGCGCCAGCAGCGAAGGACACACCGGGGAGCTGTTTTTT	CASSEGHTGELFF
TRBJ1-1	.	.	TRBV19	TGTGCCAGTAGGAGGGGGGGGATGAACACTGAAGCTTTCTTT	CASRRGGMNTEAFF
TRBJ1-5	.	.	TRBV7-2	TGTGCCAGCAGCTCGACAGTTTCTAATCAGCCCCAGCATTTT	CASSSTVSNQPQHF
TRBJ1-1	large	TRBD1	TRBV4-1	TGCGCCAGCAGCCAGGACAGGGAAACTGAAGCTTTCTTT	CASSQDRETEAFF